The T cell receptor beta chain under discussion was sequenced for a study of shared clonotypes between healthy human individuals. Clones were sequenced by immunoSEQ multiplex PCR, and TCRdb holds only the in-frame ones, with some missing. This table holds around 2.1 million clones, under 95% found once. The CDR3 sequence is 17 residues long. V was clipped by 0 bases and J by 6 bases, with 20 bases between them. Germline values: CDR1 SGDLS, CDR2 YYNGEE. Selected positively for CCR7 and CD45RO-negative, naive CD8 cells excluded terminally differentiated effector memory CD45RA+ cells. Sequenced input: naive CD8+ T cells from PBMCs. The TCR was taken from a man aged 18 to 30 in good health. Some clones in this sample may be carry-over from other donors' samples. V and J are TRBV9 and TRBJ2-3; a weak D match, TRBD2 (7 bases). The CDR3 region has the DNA TGTGCCAGCAGCGTAGGCAGAGGGGGAGGGCCAGGTGATACGCAGTATTTT. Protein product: CASSVGRGGGPGDTQYF.